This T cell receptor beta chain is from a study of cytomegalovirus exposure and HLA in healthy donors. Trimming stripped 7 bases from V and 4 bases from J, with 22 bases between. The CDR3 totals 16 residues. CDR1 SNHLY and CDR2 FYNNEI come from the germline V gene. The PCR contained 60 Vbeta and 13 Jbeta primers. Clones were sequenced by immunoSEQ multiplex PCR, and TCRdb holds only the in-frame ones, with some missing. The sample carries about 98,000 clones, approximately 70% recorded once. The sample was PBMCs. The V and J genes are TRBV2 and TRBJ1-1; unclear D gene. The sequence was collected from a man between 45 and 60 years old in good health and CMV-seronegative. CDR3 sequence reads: CASIILGGFPGTEAFF. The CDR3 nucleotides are TGTGCCAGCATCATACTCGGCGGTTTCCCGGGCACTGAAGCTTTCTTT. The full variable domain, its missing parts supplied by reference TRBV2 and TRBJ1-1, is EPEVTQTPSHQVTQMGQEVILRCVPISNHLYFYWYRQILGQKVEFLVSFYNNEISEKSEIFDDQFSVERPDGSNFTLKIRSTKLEDSAMYFCASIILGGFPGTEAFFGQGTRLTVV.